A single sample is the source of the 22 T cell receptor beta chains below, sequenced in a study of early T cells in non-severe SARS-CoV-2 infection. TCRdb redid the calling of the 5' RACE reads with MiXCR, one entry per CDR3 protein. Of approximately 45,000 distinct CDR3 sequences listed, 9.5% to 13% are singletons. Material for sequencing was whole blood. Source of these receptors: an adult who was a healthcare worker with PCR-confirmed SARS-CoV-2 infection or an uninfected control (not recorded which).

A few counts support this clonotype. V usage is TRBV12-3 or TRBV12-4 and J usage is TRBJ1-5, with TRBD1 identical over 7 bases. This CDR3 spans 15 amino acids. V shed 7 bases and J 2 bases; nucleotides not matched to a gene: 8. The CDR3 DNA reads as TGTGCCAGCATCCCGGGGCAGGGGGGCAATCAGCCCCAGCATTTT. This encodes CASIPGQGGNQPQHF.

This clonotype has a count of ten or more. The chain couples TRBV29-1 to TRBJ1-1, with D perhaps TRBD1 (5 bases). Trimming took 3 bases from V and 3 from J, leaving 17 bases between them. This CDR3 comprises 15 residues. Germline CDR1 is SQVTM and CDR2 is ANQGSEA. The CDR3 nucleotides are TGCAGCGTTGAGGGGGAGTACGGGGTCGACACTGAAGCTTTCTTT. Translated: CSVEGEYGVDTEAFF. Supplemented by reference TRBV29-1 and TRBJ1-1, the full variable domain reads SAVISQKPSRDICQRGTSLTIQCQVDSQVTMMFWYRQQPGQSLTLIATANQGSEATYESGFVIDKFPISRPNLTFSTLTVSNMSPEDSSIYLCSVEGEYGVDTEAFFGQGTRLTVV.

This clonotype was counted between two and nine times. Here the CDR3 DNA reads TGTGCCAGCAGCCAAGTGAAGGGGCGAGGCACTGAAGCTTTCTTT. This codes for CASSQVKGRGTEAFF. V gene TRBV14 combines with J gene TRBJ1-1, with a weak D call TRBD1 (5 bases). The germline V gene has CDR1 SGHDN and CDR2 FVKESK. V lost 1 base and J lost 4, with 13 bases in between. The CDR3 runs to 15 residues.

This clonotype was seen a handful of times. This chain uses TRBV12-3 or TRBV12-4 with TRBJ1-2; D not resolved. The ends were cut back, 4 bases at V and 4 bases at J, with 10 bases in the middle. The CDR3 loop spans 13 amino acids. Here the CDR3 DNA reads TGTGCCAGCAGTTCGGCCAGGACCTATGGCTACACCTTC. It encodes CASSSARTYGYTF.

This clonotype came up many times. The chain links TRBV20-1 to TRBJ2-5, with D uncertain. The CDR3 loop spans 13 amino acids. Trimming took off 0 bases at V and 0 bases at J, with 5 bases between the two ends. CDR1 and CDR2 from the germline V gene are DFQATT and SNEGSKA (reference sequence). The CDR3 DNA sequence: TGCAGTGCTAGAGAACAGTACCAAGAGACCCAGTACTTC. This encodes CSAREQYQETQYF.

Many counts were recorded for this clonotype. The DNA of the CDR3 is TGTGCCAGCAGTGCTTCCGGGACAGGGGGAACGAACATTCAGTACTTC. It is translated as CASSASGTGGTNIQYF. The chain links TRBV28 to TRBJ2-4, with TRBD1 matching over 11 bases. In germline, CDR1 is MDHEN, CDR2 SYDVKM. CDR3 length: 16 residues. Trimming at V came to 5 bases and at J to 7 bases, leaving 10 bases not matched to a gene.

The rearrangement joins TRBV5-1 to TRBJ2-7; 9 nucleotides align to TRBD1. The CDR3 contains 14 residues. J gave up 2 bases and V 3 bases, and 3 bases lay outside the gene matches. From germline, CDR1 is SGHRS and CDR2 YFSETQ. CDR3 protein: CASSSRDRAYEQYF. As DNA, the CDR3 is TGCGCCAGCAGCTCCCGGGACAGGGCCTACGAGCAGTACTTC. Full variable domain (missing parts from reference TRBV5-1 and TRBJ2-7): KAGVTQTPRYLIKTRGQQVTLSCSPISGHRSVSWYQQTPGQGLQFLFEYFSETQRNKGNFPGRFSGRQFSNSRSEMNVSTLELGDSALYLCASSSRDRAYEQYFGPGTRLTVT.

CDR3 amino acids: CSARATYEQYF. DNA for the CDR3: TGCAGTGCTAGAGCGACATACGAGCAGTACTTC. The rearrangement uses TRBV20-1 and TRBJ2-7; D uncertain. Between the trimmed V and J ends, which lost 1 base and 4 bases, there was a span of 5 bases. Germline CDR1 is DFQATT and CDR2 is SNEGSKA (reference sequence). CDR3 length: 11 amino acids.

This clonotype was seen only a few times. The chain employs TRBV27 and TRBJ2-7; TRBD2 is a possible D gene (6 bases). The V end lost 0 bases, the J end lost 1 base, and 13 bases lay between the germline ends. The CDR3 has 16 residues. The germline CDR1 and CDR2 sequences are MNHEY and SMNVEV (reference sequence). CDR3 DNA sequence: TGTGCCAGCAGTTTATCCGGAGGGGTTCCTTCCTACGAGCAGTACTTC. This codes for CASSLSGGVPSYEQYF.

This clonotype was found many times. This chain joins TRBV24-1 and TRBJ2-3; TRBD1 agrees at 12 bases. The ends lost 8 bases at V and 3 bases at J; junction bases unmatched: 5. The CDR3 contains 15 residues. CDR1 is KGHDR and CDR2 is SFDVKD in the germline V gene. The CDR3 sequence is CATTGTGGRTDTQYF. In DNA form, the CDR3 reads TGTGCCACCACCGGGACAGGGGGCAGAACAGATACGCAGTATTTT.

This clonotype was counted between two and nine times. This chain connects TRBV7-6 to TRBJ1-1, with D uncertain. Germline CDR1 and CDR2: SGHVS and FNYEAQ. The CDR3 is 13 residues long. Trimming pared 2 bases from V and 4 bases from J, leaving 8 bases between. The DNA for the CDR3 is TGTGCCAGCAGCTTATACCCAACCACTGAAGCTTTCTTT. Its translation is CASSLYPTTEAFF.

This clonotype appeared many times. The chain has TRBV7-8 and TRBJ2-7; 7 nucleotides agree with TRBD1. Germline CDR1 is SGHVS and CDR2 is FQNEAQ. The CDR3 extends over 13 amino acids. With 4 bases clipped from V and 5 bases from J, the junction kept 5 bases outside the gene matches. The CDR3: CASSSDRENEQYF. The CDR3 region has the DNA TGTGCCAGCAGCTCCGACAGGGAGAACGAGCAGTACTTC.

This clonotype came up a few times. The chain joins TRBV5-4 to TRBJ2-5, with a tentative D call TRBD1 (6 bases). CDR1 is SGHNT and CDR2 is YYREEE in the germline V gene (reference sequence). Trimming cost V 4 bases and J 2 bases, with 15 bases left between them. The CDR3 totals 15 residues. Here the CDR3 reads CASSVNSQGQETQYF. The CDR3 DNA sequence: TGTGCCAGCAGCGTGAATTCACAGGGACAAGAGACCCAGTACTTC.

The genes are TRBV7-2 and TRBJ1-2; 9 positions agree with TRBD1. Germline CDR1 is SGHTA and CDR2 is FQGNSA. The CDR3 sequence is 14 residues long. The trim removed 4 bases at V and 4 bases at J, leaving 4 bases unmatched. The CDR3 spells CASSSDRGSYGYTF. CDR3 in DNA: TGTGCCAGCAGCTCCGACAGGGGGAGCTATGGCTACACCTTC. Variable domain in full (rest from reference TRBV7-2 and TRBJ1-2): GAGVSQSPSNKVTEKGKDVELRCDPISGHTALYWYRQSLGQGLEFLIYFQGNSAPDKSGLPSDRFSAERTGGSVSTLTIQRTQQEDSAVYLCASSSDRGSYGYTFGSGTRLTVV.

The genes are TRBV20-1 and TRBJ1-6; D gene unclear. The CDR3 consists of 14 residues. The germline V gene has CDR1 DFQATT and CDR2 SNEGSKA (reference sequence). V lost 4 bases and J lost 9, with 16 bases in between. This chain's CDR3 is CSATMGEGGSPLHF. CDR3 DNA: TGCAGTGCTACGATGGGTGAAGGTGGTTCACCCCTCCACTTT.

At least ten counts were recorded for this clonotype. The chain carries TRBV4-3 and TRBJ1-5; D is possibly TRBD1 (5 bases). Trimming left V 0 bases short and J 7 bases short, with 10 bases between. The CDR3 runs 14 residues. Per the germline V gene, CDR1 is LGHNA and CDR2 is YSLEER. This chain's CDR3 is CASSQDWQGQPQHF. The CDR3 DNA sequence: TGCGCCAGCAGCCAAGATTGGCAGGGCCAGCCCCAGCATTTT.

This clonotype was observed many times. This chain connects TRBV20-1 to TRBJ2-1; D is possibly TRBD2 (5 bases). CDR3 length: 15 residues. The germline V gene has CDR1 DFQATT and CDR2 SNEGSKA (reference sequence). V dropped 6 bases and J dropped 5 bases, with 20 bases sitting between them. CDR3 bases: TGCAGTGCCTTGACTTCCGAGGGCAACAACAATGAGCAGTTCTTC. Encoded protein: CSALTSEGNNNEQFF.

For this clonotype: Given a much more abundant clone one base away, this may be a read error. CDR3 nucleotide sequence: TGCGCCACCTCCGCGGGGGAGGTGGGCAAAGAGCAGTTCTTC. It is translated as CATSAGEVGKEQFF. V gene TRBV5-1 combines with J gene TRBJ2-1; 7 nucleotides match TRBD2. The V and J ends lost 9 bases and 10 bases, in that order; junction bases with no gene match: 16. The CDR3 loop spans 14 amino acids. The germline V gene encodes CDR1 SGHRS and CDR2 YFSETQ.

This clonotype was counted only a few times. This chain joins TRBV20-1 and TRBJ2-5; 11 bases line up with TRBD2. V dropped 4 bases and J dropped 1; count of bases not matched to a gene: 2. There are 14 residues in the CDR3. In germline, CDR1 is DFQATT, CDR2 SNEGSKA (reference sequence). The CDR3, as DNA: TGCAGTGCTAAAACTAGCGGGGGCCAAGAGACCCAGTACTTC. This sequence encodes CSAKTSGGQETQYF.

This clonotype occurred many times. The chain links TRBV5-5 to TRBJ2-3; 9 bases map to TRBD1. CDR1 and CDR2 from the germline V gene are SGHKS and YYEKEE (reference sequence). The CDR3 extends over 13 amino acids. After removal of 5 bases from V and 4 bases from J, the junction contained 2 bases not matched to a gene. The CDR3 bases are TGTGCCAGCAGAAGACAGGGGGCAGATACGCAGTATTTT. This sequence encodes CASRRQGADTQYF.

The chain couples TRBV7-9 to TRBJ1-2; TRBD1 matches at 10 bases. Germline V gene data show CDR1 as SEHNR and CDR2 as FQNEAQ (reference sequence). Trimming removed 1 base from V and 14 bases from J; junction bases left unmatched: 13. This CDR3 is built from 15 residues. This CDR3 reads CASSLGGRSAGQGTF. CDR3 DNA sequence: TGTGCCAGCAGCTTAGGAGGCCGGTCTGCGGGACAGGGGACCTTC.

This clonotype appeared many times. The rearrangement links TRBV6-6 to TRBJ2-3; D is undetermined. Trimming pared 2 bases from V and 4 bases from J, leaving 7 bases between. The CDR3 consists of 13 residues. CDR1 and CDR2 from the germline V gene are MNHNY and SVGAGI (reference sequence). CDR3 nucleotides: TGTGCCAGCAGTTACGTGGGTTCAGATACGCAGTATTTT. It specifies CASSYVGSDTQYF.